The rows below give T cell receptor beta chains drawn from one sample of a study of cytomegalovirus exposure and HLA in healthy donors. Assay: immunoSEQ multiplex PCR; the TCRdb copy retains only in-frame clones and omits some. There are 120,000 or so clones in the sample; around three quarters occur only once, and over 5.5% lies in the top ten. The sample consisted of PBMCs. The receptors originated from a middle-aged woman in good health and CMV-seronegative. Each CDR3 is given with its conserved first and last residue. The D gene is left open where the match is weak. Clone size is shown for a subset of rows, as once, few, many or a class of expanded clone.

TGTGCCAGCGGGGTCTCACAGGGATGGTCCTACAATGAGCAGTTCTTC	CASGVSQGWSYNEQFF	16	TRBV28	TRBJ2-1	-	-
TGTGCCAGCAGTTTGCGGGAGGGCTACGAGCAGTACTTC	CASSLREGYEQYF	13	TRBV27	TRBJ2-7	TRBD2	-
TGTGCCAGTACCCTGGACGGAGGGAACACTGAAGCTTTCTTT	CASTLDGGNTEAFF	14	TRBV19	TRBJ1-1	-	-
TGTGCCAGCAGCTTGCGGGGGGGACAGGACTATGGCTACACCTTC	CASSLRGGQDYGYTF	15	TRBV7-3	TRBJ1-2	TRBD1	-
TGTGCCAGTAGTCCTACCCCGTACAATGAGCAGTTCTTC	CASSPTPYNEQFF	13	TRBV19	TRBJ2-1	-	-
TGTGCCAGCAGCCTAAAGACAGGGCCCTCGGGGGCCAACGTCCTGACTTTC	CASSLKTGPSGANVLTF	17	TRBV21-1	TRBJ2-6	-	-
TGTGCCAGCAGTGCAGGACTAGCGGGAGCCGAAGAGACCCAGTACTTC	CASSAGLAGAEETQYF	16	TRBV6-1	TRBJ2-5	TRBD2	-
TGTGCCAGCAGTCCCGGGACAGCTAATCAGCCCCAGCATTTT	CASSPGTANQPQHF	14	TRBV6-1	TRBJ1-5	TRBD1	-
TGTGCCAGCAGGTCCTATCACCCGTCGGCTGAAGCTTTCTTT	CASRSYHPSAEAFF	14	TRBV28	TRBJ1-1	-	-
TGTGCCAGCCGAATGGACGCAGGGATATCCTACGAGCAGTACTTC	CASRMDAGISYEQYF	15	TRBV2	TRBJ2-7	-	few
TGTGCCAGCAGCCCGGGGGTCCTATATGGCTACACCTTC	CASSPGVLYGYTF	13	TRBV28	TRBJ1-2	-	-
TGTTCCAGCAGTCTATCTCTCGGACTGAAGACCTACGAGCAGTACTTC	CSSSLSLGLKTYEQYF	16	TRBV7-9	TRBJ2-7	-	-
TGCGCCAGCAGCCCCCTCTGGGGAGGGAAATCCTACAATGAGCAGTTCTTC	CASSPLWGGKSYNEQFF	17	TRBV5-1	TRBJ2-1	TRBD2	-
TGTGCCAGCACTTTAACCGGGACAGGGGGTCCCTGGGAATACAATGAGCAGTTCTTC	CASTLTGTGGPWEYNEQFF	19	TRBV7-2	TRBJ2-1	TRBD1	-
TGCGCCAGCAGAACAGGGACTAGCGACCAATACGAGCAGTACTTC	CASRTGTSDQYEQYF	15	TRBV5-1	TRBJ2-7	TRBD2	-
TGCAGCGTTGCCCCTTATCTCCGGAGCAATCAGCCCCAGCATTTT	CSVAPYLRSNQPQHF	15	TRBV29-1	TRBJ1-5	-	-
TGCAGCGTTAGGACTAGCGGGAACACCGGGGAGCTGTTTTTT	CSVRTSGNTGELFF	14	TRBV29-1	TRBJ2-2	TRBD2	-
TGTGCCAGCAGCTTGGCTGCTTCCTATGGCTACACCTTC	CASSLAASYGYTF	13	TRBV7-2	TRBJ1-2	-	-
TGCGCCAGCAGGCGAGGATCTAGCGGGAGGGAGACCCAGTACTTC	CASRRGSSGRETQYF	15	TRBV5-1	TRBJ2-5	TRBD2	once
TGTGCCAGCAGCGTGGGGACAGCACACCCTGAAGCTTTCTTT	CASSVGTAHPEAFF	14	TRBV9	TRBJ1-1	TRBD1	-
TGCAGCGTTGTTCAGGGTACAGCCTTTCGTTCTGGGGCCAACGTCCTGACTTTC	CSVVQGTAFRSGANVLTF	18	TRBV29-1	TRBJ2-6	-	few
TGTACCAGCAGTTTGCCCGGGACAAATTACAATGAGCAGTTCTTC	CTSSLPGTNYNEQFF	15	TRBV28	TRBJ2-1	-	-
TGTGCCAGCAGCCCCTGGACAGGGATCGGGAATGAGCAGTTCTTC	CASSPWTGIGNEQFF	15	TRBV7-9	TRBJ2-1	TRBD1	-
TGTGCCAGCACCGAACGAAGGACACCGAGGAAGCAGTACTTC	CASTERRTPRKQYF	14	TRBV6-5	TRBJ2-7	-	-
TGTGCCAACAAACCCGACACCTACAATCAGCCCCAGCATTTT	CANKPDTYNQPQHF	14	TRBV5-5	TRBJ1-5	-	-
TGTGCCAGCAGCTTGGCCGGCGGGAGTTGGTACGAGCAGTACTTC	CASSLAGGSWYEQYF	15	TRBV5-4	TRBJ2-7	TRBD2	-
TGTGCCAGCTCGCTTACAGGGGGAAGAACTGAAGCTTTCTTT	CASSLTGGRTEAFF	14	TRBV18	TRBJ1-1	TRBD1	-
TGCGCCAGCAGCTACAGCGGGATCTCCTACGAGCAGTACTTC	CASSYSGISYEQYF	14	TRBV5-1	TRBJ2-7	TRBD2	-
TGTGCCAGCAGTTGGACAGGAGAGGGAAATTCACCCCTCCACTTT	CASSWTGEGNSPLHF	15	TRBV27	TRBJ1-6	TRBD1	-
TGTGCCAGCAGTTATATGGACAGGGGCTACGAGCAGTACTTC	CASSYMDRGYEQYF	14	TRBV6-1	TRBJ2-7	TRBD1	few